The T cell receptor (beta chain) under discussion was sequenced for a study of vaccination and CD4 T cells after COVID-19. On the study more broadly: Each participant underwent a two-dose regimen of either the BNT162b2 or the mRNA-1273 vaccine. The cells in question were stimulated using overlapping spike peptides derived from SARS-CoV-2, HCoV-NL63, HCoV-OC43 and HCoV-229E.

The Oncomine TCR Beta short-read assay sequenced DNA from cultured CD4+ T cells. Via MiXCR, TCRdb re-called the PCR reads, giving one row per CDR3 protein. Of about 14,000 distinct CDR3 sequences detected, 24% appear once; the ten largest clones hold 18%. CDR1 MDHEN and CDR2 SYDVKM come from the germline V gene. Deletions cut 4 bases from V and 6 bases from J, with 19 bases between. This CDR3 is 16 amino acids long. As concerns this clonotype: As yet, its antigen is unknown.

As for treatment: approximately 10-day PBMC culture with coronavirus spike peptide pools or control peptides (ViraFEST assay). TCRs were sequenced by ViraFEST after antigen-specific T cells had been expanded with peptide pools. Every positive PCR date fell between March and December 2020, earlier than the US Alpha, Beta and Delta variants. This chain uses TRBV28 with TRBJ2-1; the D gene is possibly TRBD2 (6 bases). The clonotype originates from a human donor who had recovered from COVID-19. The material was CD4+ T cells from blood, cultured in vitro, obtained after SARS-CoV-2 vaccination. The CDR3 DNA follows: TGTGCCAGCAGTTCCCCCTTAGGGGCCGGGGGCAATGAGCAGTTCTTC. Its protein product is CASSSPLGAGGNEQFF.